This entry is about one T cell receptor (beta chain). Its antigen is not identified. These data come from a study of identical twins. A universal primer site came from template switching; cDNA carried unique molecular identifiers. Using its own MiXCR run on the 5' RACE reads, TCRdb lists one record per CDR3 protein. This sample has 1.5 million to 2 million distinct CDR3 sequences, with about 31% found just once. This CDR3 is 14 amino acids long. Germline V CDR1 and CDR2: MNHEY, SMNVEV (reference sequence). Trimming removed 4 bases from V and 13 bases from J; junction bases left unmatched: 8. The study, taken as a whole, reports: An excess of low generation probability was shown by twin-shared out-of-frame alpha sequences. With beta out-of-frame sequences, excess sharing by twins was weaker. With abundant cord blood beta clonotypes, insertions were fewer; memory repertoires showed no such pattern.

This TCR came from a newborn girl in good health. The chain links TRBV27 to TRBJ2-4; 12 nucleotides align to TRBD2. Material: cord blood. The CDR3 sequence: CASSSGSSGRAQYF. In DNA form, the CDR3 reads TGTGCCAGCAGTTCCGGGTCTAGCGGGAGGGCACAGTACTTC.